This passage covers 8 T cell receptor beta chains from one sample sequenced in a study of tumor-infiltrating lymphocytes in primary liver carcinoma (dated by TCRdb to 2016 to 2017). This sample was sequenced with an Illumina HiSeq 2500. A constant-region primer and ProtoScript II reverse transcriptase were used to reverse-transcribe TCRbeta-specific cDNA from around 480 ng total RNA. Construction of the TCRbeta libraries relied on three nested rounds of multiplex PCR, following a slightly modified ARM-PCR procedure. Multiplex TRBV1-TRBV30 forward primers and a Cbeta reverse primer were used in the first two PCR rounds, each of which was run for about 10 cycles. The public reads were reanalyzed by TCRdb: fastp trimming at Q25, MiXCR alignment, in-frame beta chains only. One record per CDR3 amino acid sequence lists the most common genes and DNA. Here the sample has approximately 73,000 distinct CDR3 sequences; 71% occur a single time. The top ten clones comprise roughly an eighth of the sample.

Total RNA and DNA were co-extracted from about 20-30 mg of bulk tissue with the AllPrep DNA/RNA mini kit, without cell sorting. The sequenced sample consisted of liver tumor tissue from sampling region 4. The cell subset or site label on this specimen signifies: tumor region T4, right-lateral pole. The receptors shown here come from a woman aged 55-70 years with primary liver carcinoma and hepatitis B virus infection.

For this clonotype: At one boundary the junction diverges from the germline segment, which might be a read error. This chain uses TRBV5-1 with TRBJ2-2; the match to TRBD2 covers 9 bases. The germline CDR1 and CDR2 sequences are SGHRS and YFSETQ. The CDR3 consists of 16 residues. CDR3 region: CASSKLAGSNAGELFF. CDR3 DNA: TGCGCCAGCAGCAAACTAGCGGGTTCGAACGCCGGGGAGCTGTTTTTC.

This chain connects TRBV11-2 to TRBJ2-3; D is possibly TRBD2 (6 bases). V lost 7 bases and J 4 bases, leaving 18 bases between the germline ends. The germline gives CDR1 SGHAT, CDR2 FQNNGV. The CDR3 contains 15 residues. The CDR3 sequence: CASISGLTGPDTQYF. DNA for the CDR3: TGTGCCAGCATCTCTGGACTAACGGGCCCAGATACGCAGTATTTT.

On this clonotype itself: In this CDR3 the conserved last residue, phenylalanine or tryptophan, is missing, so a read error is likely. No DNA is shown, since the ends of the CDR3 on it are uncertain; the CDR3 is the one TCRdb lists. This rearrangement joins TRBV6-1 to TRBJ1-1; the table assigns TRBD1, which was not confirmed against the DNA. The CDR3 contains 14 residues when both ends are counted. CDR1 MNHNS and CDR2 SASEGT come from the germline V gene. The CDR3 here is CASRTGTENTEASY.

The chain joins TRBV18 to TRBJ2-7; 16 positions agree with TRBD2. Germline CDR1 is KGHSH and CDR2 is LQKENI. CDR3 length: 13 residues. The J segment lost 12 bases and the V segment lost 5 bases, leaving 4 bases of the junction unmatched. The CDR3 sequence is CASSTGTSGRAYF. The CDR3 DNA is TGTGCCAGCTCAACCGGGACTAGCGGGAGGGCGTACTTC.

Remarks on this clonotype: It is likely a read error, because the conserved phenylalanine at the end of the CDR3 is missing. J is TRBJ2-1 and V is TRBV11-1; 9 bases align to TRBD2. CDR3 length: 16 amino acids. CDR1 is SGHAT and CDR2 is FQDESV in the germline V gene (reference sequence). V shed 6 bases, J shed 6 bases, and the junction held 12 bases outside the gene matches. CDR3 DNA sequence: TGTGCCAGCAGTCCGATCGGACTAGCGAGATTCAATGAGCAGTTCCTC. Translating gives CASSPIGLARFNEQFL.

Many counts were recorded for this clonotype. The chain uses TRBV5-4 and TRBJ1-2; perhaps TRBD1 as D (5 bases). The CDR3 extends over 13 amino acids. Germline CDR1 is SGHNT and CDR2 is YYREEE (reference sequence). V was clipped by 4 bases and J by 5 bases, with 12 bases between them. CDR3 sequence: CASSIGTEYGYTF. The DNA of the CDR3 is TGTGCCAGCAGCATAGGGACTGAATATGGCTACACCTTC.

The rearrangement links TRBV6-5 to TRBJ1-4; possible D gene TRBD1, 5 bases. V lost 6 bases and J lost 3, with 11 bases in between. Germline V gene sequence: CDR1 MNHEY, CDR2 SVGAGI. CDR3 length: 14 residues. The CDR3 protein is CASRSLGANEKLFF. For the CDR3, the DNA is TGTGCCAGCAGATCGCTGGGGGCTAATGAAAAACTGTTTTTT.

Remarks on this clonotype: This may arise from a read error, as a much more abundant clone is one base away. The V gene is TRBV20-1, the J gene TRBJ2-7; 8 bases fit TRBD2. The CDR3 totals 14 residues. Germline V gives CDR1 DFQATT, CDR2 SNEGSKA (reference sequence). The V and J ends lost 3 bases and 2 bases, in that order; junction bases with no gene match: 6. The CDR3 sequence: CSARNHSGAYEQYF. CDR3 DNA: TGCAGTGCTAGGAATCATAGCGGGGCCTACGAGCAGTACTTC.